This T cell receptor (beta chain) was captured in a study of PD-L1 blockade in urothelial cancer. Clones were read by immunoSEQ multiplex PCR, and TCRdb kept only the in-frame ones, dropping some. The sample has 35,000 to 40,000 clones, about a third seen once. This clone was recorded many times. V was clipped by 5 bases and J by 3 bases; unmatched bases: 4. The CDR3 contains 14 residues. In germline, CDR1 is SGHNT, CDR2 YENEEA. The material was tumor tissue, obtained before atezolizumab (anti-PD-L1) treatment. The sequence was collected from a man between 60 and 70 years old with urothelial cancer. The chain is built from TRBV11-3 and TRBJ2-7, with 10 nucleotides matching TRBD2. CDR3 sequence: CASSPWTSGYEQYF. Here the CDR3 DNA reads TGTGCCAGCAGCCCGTGGACTAGCGGCTACGAGCAGTACTTC.